These T cell receptor beta chains were read from a single sample in a study of blood T cell repertoires in COVID-19. Produced via immunoSEQ multiplex PCR; TCRdb's table is partial and in-frame only. Among approximately 80,000 clones listed, approximately 85% were seen once. Sequencing used peripheral blood. The receptors originated from a human donor in a cohort sampled during active COVID-19. Both conserved end residues are part of each CDR3. A D gene is named only where the DNA matches it firmly. Rows give clone size only sometimes, using once, few, many, or a class for an expanded clone.

abundance: -; len: 14; d_gene: TRBD1; v_gene: TRBV19; j_gene: TRBJ2-7; CDR3nt: TGTGCCAGTAGTATAAGGGACAGGGCCGACGAGCAGTACTTC; CDR3aa: CASSIRDRADEQYF
abundance: once; len: 12; d_gene: -; v_gene: TRBV12-3/TRBV12-4; j_gene: TRBJ2-4; CDR3nt: TGTGCCAGCAGTTCGGCAGGAAACATTCAGTACTTC; CDR3aa: CASSSAGNIQYF
abundance: -; len: 13; d_gene: -; v_gene: TRBV27; j_gene: TRBJ2-5; CDR3nt: TGTGCCAGCACGGGACTTCGGGGGGAGACCCAGTACTTC; CDR3aa: CASTGLRGETQYF
abundance: -; len: 16; d_gene: TRBD1; v_gene: TRBV15; j_gene: TRBJ2-7; CDR3nt: TGTGCCACCAGCAGCGGACAGGGGGCCCGCTCCTACGAGCAGTACTTC; CDR3aa: CATSSGQGARSYEQYF
abundance: -; len: 15; d_gene: TRBD1; v_gene: TRBV5-1; j_gene: TRBJ2-1; CDR3nt: TGCGCCAGCAGCCCGGGGTTGGGACAGGAGAATGAGCAGTTCTTC; CDR3aa: CASSPGLGQENEQFF
abundance: -; len: 13; d_gene: TRBD2; v_gene: TRBV12-3/TRBV12-4; j_gene: TRBJ2-3; CDR3nt: TGTGCCAGCAGTCCGGGACTAGCCCTTTTGCAGTATTTT; CDR3aa: CASSPGLALLQYF
abundance: -; len: 19; d_gene: TRBD2; v_gene: TRBV3-1/TRBV3-2; j_gene: TRBJ2-2; CDR3nt: TGTGCCAGCAGCCTTACGGGCGGGGGGGCCACCGGGAACACCGGGGAGCTGTTTTTT; CDR3aa: CASSLTGGGATGNTGELFF
abundance: -; len: 13; d_gene: TRBD2; v_gene: TRBV28; j_gene: TRBJ2-2; CDR3nt: TGTGCCAGCACCTCCGGGGGGAACGGGGAGCTGTTTTTT; CDR3aa: CASTSGGNGELFF
abundance: -; len: 15; d_gene: -; v_gene: TRBV7-3; j_gene: TRBJ2-2; CDR3nt: TGTGCCAGCAGCTTCGCGAGTTTGAACACCGGGGAGCTGTTTTTT; CDR3aa: CASSFASLNTGELFF
abundance: -; len: 14; d_gene: TRBD1; v_gene: TRBV11-2; j_gene: TRBJ1-6; CDR3nt: TGTGCCAGCAGCTTAACAGGGGGCGATTCACCCCTCCACTTT; CDR3aa: CASSLTGGDSPLHF
abundance: -; len: 15; d_gene: TRBD1; v_gene: TRBV20-1; j_gene: TRBJ2-5; CDR3nt: TGCAGTGCTAGTCCGCCCAGGGGGTACCAAGAGACCCAGTACTTC; CDR3aa: CSASPPRGYQETQYF
abundance: -; len: 17; d_gene: TRBD2; v_gene: TRBV19; j_gene: TRBJ2-1; CDR3nt: TGTGCCAGTAGTGTACACCCGGGACTAGCTGACTACAATGAGCAGTTCTTC; CDR3aa: CASSVHPGLADYNEQFF
abundance: -; len: 15; d_gene: TRBD2; v_gene: TRBV11-1; j_gene: TRBJ2-1; CDR3nt: TGTGCCAGCAGCTCCACTAGCGGGTTGTACAATGAGCAGTTCTTC; CDR3aa: CASSSTSGLYNEQFF